This T cell receptor beta chain was identified during a study of human T cells and chemical hapten exposure. Study-level information: Mostly female patients had alopecia areata, totalis or universalis.

With respect to this clonotype: Its matching antigen is unknown.

TCRdb fed the RACE reads into MiXCR, producing one record per CDR3 protein. The data hold under 100,000 distinct CDR3 sequences, with about a tenth observed a single time. Noted time point: patch test 3, about 24 weeks after DPC sensitization. Treatment defined: therapeutic diphenylcyclopropenone sensitization with weekly scalp DPC. People who gave samples had alopecia, were 18 to 70 years old, and were suitable for DPC. Study results and caveats: Relative to control repertoires, expanded TCRs gave rise to significantly more large CDR3 similarity clusters.

The CDR3 has 16 amino acids. Germline V gene data show CDR1 as ENHRY and CDR2 as SYGVKD. V lost 2 bases and J lost 2, with 15 bases in between. Sequencing used whole blood, obtained in connection with sensitization to the hapten diphenylcyclopropenone (DPC). The chain is built from TRBV10-3 and TRBJ1-2; possible D gene TRBD1, 6 bases. The origin of this receptor is a woman in her 50s with alopecia areata. Some clones in this sample may be carry-over from other donors' samples. CDR3 amino acids: CAISEGRRGKNYGYTF. The CDR3 DNA reads TGTGCCATCAGTGAGGGGCGAAGGGGGAAGAACTATGGCTACACCTTC.